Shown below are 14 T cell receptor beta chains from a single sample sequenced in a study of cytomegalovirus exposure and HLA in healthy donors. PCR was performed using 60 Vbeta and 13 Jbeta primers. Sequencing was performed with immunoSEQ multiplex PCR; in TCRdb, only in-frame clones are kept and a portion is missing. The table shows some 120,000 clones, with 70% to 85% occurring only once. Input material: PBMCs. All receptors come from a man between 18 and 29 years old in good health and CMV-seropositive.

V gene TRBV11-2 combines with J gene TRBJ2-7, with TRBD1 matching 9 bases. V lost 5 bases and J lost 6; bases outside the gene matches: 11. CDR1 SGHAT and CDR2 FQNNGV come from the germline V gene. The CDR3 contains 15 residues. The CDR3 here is CASSVMGQGGREQYF. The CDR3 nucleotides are TGTGCCAGCAGCGTAATGGGACAGGGTGGCCGCGAGCAGTACTTC.

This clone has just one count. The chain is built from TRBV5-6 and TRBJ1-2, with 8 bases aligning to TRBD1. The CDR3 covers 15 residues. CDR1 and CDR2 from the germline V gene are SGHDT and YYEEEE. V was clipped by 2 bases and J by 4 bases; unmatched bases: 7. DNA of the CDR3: TGTGCCAGCAGCTTCTGGCAGGGGGCCTCCTATGGCTACACCTTC. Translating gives CASSFWQGASYGYTF.

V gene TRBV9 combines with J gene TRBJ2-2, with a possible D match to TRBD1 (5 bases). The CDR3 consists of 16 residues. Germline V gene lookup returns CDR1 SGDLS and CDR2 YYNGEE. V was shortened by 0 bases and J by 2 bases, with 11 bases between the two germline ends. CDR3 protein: CASSVGTTGNTGELFF. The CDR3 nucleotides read TGTGCCAGCAGCGTAGGAACTACAGGAAACACCGGGGAGCTGTTTTTT.

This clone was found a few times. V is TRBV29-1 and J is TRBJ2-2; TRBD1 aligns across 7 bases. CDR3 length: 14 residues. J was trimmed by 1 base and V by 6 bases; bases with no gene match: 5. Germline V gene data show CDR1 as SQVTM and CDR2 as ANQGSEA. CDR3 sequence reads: CSVYGTVNTGELFF. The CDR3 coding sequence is TGCAGCGTGTACGGGACAGTGAACACCGGGGAGCTGTTTTTT.

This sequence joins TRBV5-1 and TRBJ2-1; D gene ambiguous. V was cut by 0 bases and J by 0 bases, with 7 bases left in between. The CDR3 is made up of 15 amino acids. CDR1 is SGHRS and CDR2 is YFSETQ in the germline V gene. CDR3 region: CASSLAPSSYNEQFF. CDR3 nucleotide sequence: TGCGCCAGCAGCTTGGCCCCCAGCTCCTACAATGAGCAGTTCTTC.

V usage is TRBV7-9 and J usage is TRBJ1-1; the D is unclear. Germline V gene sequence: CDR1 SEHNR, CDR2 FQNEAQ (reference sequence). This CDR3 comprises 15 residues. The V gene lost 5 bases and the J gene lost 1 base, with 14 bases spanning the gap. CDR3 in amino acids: CASSPPTGGNTEAFF. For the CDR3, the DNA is TGTGCCAGCAGCCCGCCGACCGGAGGGAACACTGAAGCTTTCTTT.

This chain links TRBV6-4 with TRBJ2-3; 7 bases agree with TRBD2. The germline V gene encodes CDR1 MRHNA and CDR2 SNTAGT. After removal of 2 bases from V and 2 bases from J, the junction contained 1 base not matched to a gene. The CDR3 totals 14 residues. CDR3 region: CASSDGRATDTQYF. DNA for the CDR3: TGTGCCAGCAGTGACGGGAGGGCCACAGATACGCAGTATTTT.

CDR3 bases: TGTGCCAGCAGCTCATATTGGGGCCTCACTACTTACACCGGGGAGCTGTTTTTT. It codes for CASSSYWGLTTYTGELFF. The chain joins TRBV9 to TRBJ2-2; tentatively, D is TRBD1 (5 bases). Germline assignment: CDR1 SGDLS and CDR2 YYNGEE. V lost 4 bases and J 3 bases, leaving 22 bases between the germline ends. CDR3 length: 18 residues.

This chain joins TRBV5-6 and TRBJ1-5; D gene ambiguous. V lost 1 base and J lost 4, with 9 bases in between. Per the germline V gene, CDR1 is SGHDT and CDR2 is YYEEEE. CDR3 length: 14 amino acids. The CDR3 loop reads CASSLLGVNQPQHF. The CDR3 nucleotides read TGTGCCAGCAGCTTGCTCGGGGTGAATCAGCCCCAGCATTTT.

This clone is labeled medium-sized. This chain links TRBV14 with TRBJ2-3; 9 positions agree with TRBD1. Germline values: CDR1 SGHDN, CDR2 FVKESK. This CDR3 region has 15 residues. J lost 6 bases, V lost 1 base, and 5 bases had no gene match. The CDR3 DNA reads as TGTGCCAGCAGCCAAGTCGGGACAGGGCCCGATACGCAGTATTTT. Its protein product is CASSQVGTGPDTQYF.

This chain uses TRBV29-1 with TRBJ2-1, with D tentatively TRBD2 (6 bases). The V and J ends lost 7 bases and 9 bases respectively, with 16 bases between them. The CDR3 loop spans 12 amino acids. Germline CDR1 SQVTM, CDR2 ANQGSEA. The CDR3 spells CSGWAGITEQFF. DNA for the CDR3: TGCAGCGGGTGGGCGGGGATTACTGAGCAGTTCTTC.

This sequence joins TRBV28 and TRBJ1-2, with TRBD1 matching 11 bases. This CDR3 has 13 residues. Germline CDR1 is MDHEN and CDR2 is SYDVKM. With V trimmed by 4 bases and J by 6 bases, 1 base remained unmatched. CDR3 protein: CASSWDRGNGYTF. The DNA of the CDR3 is TGTGCCAGCAGTTGGGACAGGGGGAATGGCTACACCTTC.

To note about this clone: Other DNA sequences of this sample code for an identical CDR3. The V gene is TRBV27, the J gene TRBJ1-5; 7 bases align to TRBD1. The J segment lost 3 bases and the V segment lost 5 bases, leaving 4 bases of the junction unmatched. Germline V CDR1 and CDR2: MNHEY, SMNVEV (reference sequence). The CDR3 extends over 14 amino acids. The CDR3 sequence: CASSPGQDNQPQHF. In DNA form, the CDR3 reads TGTGCCAGCAGTCCCGGACAGGACAATCAGCCCCAGCATTTT.

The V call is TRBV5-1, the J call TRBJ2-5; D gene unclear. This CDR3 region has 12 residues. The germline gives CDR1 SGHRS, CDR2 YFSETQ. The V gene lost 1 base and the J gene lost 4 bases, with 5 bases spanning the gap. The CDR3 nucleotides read TGCGCCAGCAGCTTGATCGGAGAGACCCAGTACTTC. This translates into CASSLIGETQYF.